Each of the 26 T cell receptor beta chains below was sequenced from the same sample in a study of cytomegalovirus exposure and HLA in healthy donors. The PCR used 60 Vbeta and 13 Jbeta primers. The table came from immunoSEQ multiplex PCR; TCRdb's copy has only in-frame clones and leaves some out. Altogether fewer than 150,000 clones are present, 65% to 80% being singletons, with the ten largest covering roughly 1.7%. Sequenced sample: PBMCs. Receptor source: a woman between 25 and 40 years old in good health and CMV-seronegative.

The V and J genes are TRBV2 and TRBJ2-2; D perhaps matches TRBD1 (5 bases). The CDR3 has 14 amino acids. Germline V gene sequence: CDR1 SNHLY, CDR2 FYNNEI. V lost 5 bases and J lost 4, with 11 bases in between. The CDR3: CASSIPTGTGELFF. The CDR3 coding sequence is TGTGCCAGCAGTATACCCACAGGCACCGGGGAGCTGTTTTTT.

The chain carries TRBV28 and TRBJ2-7, with 7 bases identical to TRBD1. The junction had 3 bases not matched to a gene; V was cut back by 4 bases and J by 3 bases. CDR1 is MDHEN, CDR2 SYDVKM, per germline. The CDR3 length is 13 residues. CDR3 in DNA: TGTGCCAGCAGTTCCGGACAGGACTACGAGCAGTACTTC. This encodes CASSSGQDYEQYF.

V and J are TRBV7-8 and TRBJ2-1; 7 bases fit TRBD2. Germline CDR1 is SGHVS and CDR2 is FQNEAQ. This CDR3 comprises 16 residues. With 1 base clipped from V and 3 bases from J, the junction kept 6 bases outside the gene matches. This CDR3 reads CASSLGGGSGYNEQFF. CDR3 nucleotide sequence: TGTGCCAGCAGCTTAGGTGGCGGGAGCGGCTACAATGAGCAGTTCTTC.

The chain carries TRBV5-6 and TRBJ1-4; D not certain. Germline V CDR1 and CDR2: SGHDT, YYEEEE. V lost 4 bases and J lost 4, with 8 bases in between. This CDR3 has 13 residues. CDR3 loop: CASSLTYNEKLFF. CDR3 nucleotides: TGTGCCAGCAGCCTAACGTATAATGAAAAACTGTTTTTT.

A few counts support this clone. The chain recombines TRBV19 with TRBJ1-1, with D possibly TRBD1 on 6 matching bases. The CDR3 has 14 amino acids. Germline CDR1 reads LNHDA; CDR2 reads SQIVND (reference sequence). The V gene lost 4 bases and the J gene lost 6 bases, with 15 bases spanning the gap. The CDR3, as DNA: TGTGCCAGTAGTACTCTGACAGGTATGCCTGAAGCTTTCTTT. Protein: CASSTLTGMPEAFF.

This clone was observed a few times. This sequence joins TRBV7-8 and TRBJ2-1; a possible D gene is TRBD1 (5 bases). With 0 bases removed from V and 9 bases from J, the gap between germline ends came to 12 bases. The CDR3 is 14 amino acids. Germline values: CDR1 SGHVS, CDR2 FQNEAQ. The CDR3: CASSLAPGRVEQFF. CDR3 nucleotide sequence: TGTGCCAGCAGCTTAGCGCCTGGCAGGGTTGAGCAGTTCTTC.

The count of this clone is one. This chain joins TRBV18 and TRBJ1-2; a weak D match, TRBD1 (6 bases). Looked up from germline, CDR1 is KGHSH and CDR2 is LQKENI. V was shortened by 4 bases and J by 0 bases, with 15 bases between the two germline ends. This CDR3 comprises 16 residues. CDR3 DNA sequence: TGTGCCAGCTCACGGCGGACAGAAATGACTAACTATGGCTACACCTTC. Encoded protein: CASSRRTEMTNYGYTF.

The chain links TRBV7-9 to TRBJ2-3; 7 nucleotides align to TRBD2. V lost 1 base, J lost 6 bases, and 10 bases stayed unmatched. Germline assignment: CDR1 SEHNR and CDR2 FQNEAQ (reference sequence). This CDR3 is built from 16 residues. This CDR3 is CASSLGLAPNRDTQYF. The CDR3 DNA reads TGTGCCAGCAGCTTAGGACTAGCTCCTAATAGGGATACGCAGTATTTT.

The chain combines TRBV5-6 with TRBJ1-1; 7 nucleotides match TRBD1. Germline V gene sequence: CDR1 SGHDT, CDR2 YYEEEE. CDR3 size: 15 residues. V dropped 4 bases and J dropped 1; count of bases not matched to a gene: 7. CDR3 sequence (DNA): TGTGCCAGCAGCGAGCAGGGGGTCGGGAACACTGAAGCTTTCTTT. It is translated as CASSEQGVGNTEAFF.

The chain is built from TRBV5-8 and TRBJ2-1; the match to TRBD1 covers 12 bases. Unmatched junction bases numbered 10, after V lost 1 base and J lost 14 bases. The germline V gene has CDR1 SGHTS and CDR2 YDEGEE. The CDR3 runs to 15 residues. The CDR3 nucleotides read TGTGCCAGCAGCTTGATCGGGACAGGGGGCAGGGGGAAGTTCTTC. It translates to CASSLIGTGGRGKFF.

The sample holds one count of this clone. The rearrangement uses TRBV11-2 and TRBJ1-2; 9 bases agree with TRBD1. Trimming removed 5 bases from V and 7 bases from J; junction bases left unmatched: 17. The germline V gene has CDR1 SGHAT and CDR2 FQNNGV. The CDR3 runs to 17 residues. The chain's CDR3 is CASSTYRGRPGNAGYTF. Written as DNA, the CDR3 is TGTGCCAGCAGCACGTACAGGGGGCGTCCCGGTAATGCTGGCTACACCTTC. Full variable domain (missing parts from reference TRBV11-2 and TRBJ1-2): EAGVAQSPRYKIIEKRQSVAFWCNPISGHATLYWYQQILGQGPKLLIQFQNNGVVDDSQLPKDRFSAERLKGVDSTLKIQPAKLEDSAVYLCASSTYRGRPGNAGYTFGSGTRLTVV.

V and J are TRBV7-9 and TRBJ2-1, with 10 bases that match TRBD2. Trimming cost V 4 bases and J 7 bases; bases outside gene matches: 10. CDR3 size: 16 residues. CDR1 SEHNR and CDR2 FQNEAQ come from the germline V gene (reference sequence). The chain's CDR3 is CASSWLAGALGNEQFF. For the CDR3, the DNA is TGTGCCAGCAGCTGGCTAGCGGGAGCCTTAGGGAATGAGCAGTTCTTC. The entire variable domain, with the rest obtained from reference TRBV7-9 and TRBJ2-1, is as follows: DTGVSQNPRHKITKRGQNVTFRCDPISEHNRLYWYRQTLGQGPEFLTYFQNEAQLEKSRLLSDRFSAERPKGSFSTLEIQRTEQGDSAMYLCASSWLAGALGNEQFFGPGTRLTVL.

The DNA of the CDR3 is TGTGCCAGCAGGGCAGGGGGCGCCTCTCACACTGAAGCTTTCTTT. As protein: CASRAGGASHTEAFF. V gene TRBV25-1 combines with J gene TRBJ1-1, with 8 bases identical to TRBD1. Germline V gene sequence: CDR1 MGHDK, CDR2 SYGVNS. The V gene end was trimmed by 6 bases and the J gene end by 3 bases; junction bases not matched to a gene: 9. The CDR3 has 15 amino acids.

The chain uses TRBV7-8 and TRBJ2-5; 7 nucleotides agree with TRBD2. The CDR3 consists of 14 residues. V was clipped by 1 base and J by 3 bases; unmatched bases: 2. Germline V gives CDR1 SGHVS, CDR2 FQNEAQ. CDR3 in DNA: TGTGCCAGCAGCTTAGTGGGAGGGGAAGAGACCCAGTACTTC. Translated: CASSLVGGEETQYF.

This clone appeared a few times. V usage is TRBV7-9 and J usage is TRBJ2-3, with D perhaps matching TRBD1 (6 bases). Per germline, CDR1 SEHNR and CDR2 FQNEAQ (reference sequence). CDR3 length equals 16 residues. Trimming removed 3 bases at V and 2 bases at J, with 15 bases between. The CDR3 sequence is CASSFSRQGYTDTQYF. CDR3 in DNA: TGTGCCAGCAGCTTTTCACGTCAGGGGTACACAGATACGCAGTATTTT.

The CDR3 loop reads CASSLTGTGNTGELFF. The CDR3 region has the DNA TGTGCCAGCTCACTGACCGGGACAGGAAACACCGGGGAGCTGTTTTTT. The J gene is TRBJ2-2, the V gene TRBV18; 8 bases line up with TRBD1. Germline values: CDR1 KGHSH, CDR2 LQKENI. The CDR3 consists of 16 residues. Trimming took 4 bases from V and 2 from J; bases not matched to a gene: 6.

This clone was seen more than once but under ten times. This sequence joins TRBV9 and TRBJ1-1; D not resolved. Between the trimmed V and J ends, which lost 4 bases and 0 bases, there was a span of 10 bases. The CDR3 totals 14 residues. Germline-derived CDR1 and CDR2 are SGDLS and YYNGEE. Written as DNA, the CDR3 is TGTGCCAGCAGCCCGCGGCCGGTGAACACTGAAGCTTTCTTT. Residues: CASSPRPVNTEAFF. Based on the CDR3 plus reference TRBV9 and TRBJ1-1, the full variable domain is DSGVTQTPKHLITATGQRVTLRCSPRSGDLSVYWYQQSLDQGLQFLIQYYNGEERAKGNILERFSAQQFPDLHSELNLSSLELGDSALYFCASSPRPVNTEAFFGQGTRLTVV.

The chain joins TRBV4-2 to TRBJ2-3; D may be TRBD1 (5 bases). CDR1 is LGHNA and CDR2 is YNFKEQ in the germline V gene. The CDR3 is 15 residues long. V gave up 4 bases and J gave up 3 bases, with 14 bases separating them. Here the CDR3 reads CASSPRQLKTDTQYF. The CDR3 coding sequence is TGTGCCAGCAGCCCCCGACAGCTTAAAACAGATACGCAGTATTTT.

The J gene is TRBJ1-3, the V gene TRBV27, with D unresolved. V lost 6 bases and J lost 0, with 12 bases in between. There are 15 residues in the CDR3. CDR1 and CDR2 (germline): MNHEY, SMNVEV (reference sequence). The CDR3 DNA reads as TGTGCCAGCAGGTCCTCAGCGGGCTCTGGAAACACCATATATTTT. This translates into CASRSSAGSGNTIYF.

The V call is TRBV5-4, the J call TRBJ2-3, with a tentative D call TRBD2 (5 bases). This CDR3 region has 15 residues. Trimming removed 1 base at V and 0 bases at J, with 9 bases between. CDR1 and CDR2 from the germline V gene are SGHNT and YYREEE (reference sequence). The CDR3: CASSLTSGSTDTQYF. Written as DNA, the CDR3 is TGTGCCAGCAGCTTGACGAGCGGTAGCACAGATACGCAGTATTTT.

Only a few counts were recorded for this clone. This chain joins TRBV7-8 and TRBJ1-2; TRBD1 aligns across 7 bases. The CDR3 is 14 amino acids. The junction had 8 bases not matched to a gene; V was cut back by 3 bases and J by 7 bases. Germline CDR1 reads SGHVS; CDR2 reads FQNEAQ. As DNA, the CDR3 is TGTGCCAGCAGCTTCGACGCAGGGGGTAGTGGCTACACCTTC. It yields the protein CASSFDAGGSGYTF.

This chain uses TRBV11-2 with TRBJ2-3; 8 bases match TRBD1. The length of the CDR3 is 19 residues. Germline V gene sequence: CDR1 SGHAT, CDR2 FQNNGV. Germline trimming cut 0 bases from V and 0 bases from J; bases unmatched to any gene: 11. DNA of the CDR3: TGTGCCAGCAGCTTAGAGGGACAGGCTACCGCGTCTAGCACAGATACGCAGTATTTT. Translating gives CASSLEGQATASSTDTQYF. Together with reference TRBV11-2 and TRBJ2-3, the CDR3 gives the full variable domain: EAGVAQSPRYKIIEKRQSVAFWCNPISGHATLYWYQQILGQGPKLLIQFQNNGVVDDSQLPKDRFSAERLKGVDSTLKIQPAKLEDSAVYLCASSLEGQATASSTDTQYFGPGTRLTVL.

The chain links TRBV2 to TRBJ2-2; 10 bases line up with TRBD2. Trimming at V came to 6 bases and at J to 1 base, leaving 2 bases not matched to a gene. The germline V gene encodes CDR1 SNHLY and CDR2 FYNNEI. CDR3 length: 15 residues. This CDR3 is CASRIAGGNTGELFF. The CDR3 DNA is TGTGCCAGCAGAATAGCGGGGGGGAACACCGGGGAGCTGTTTTTT.

V usage is TRBV28 and J usage is TRBJ1-2, with TRBD1 identical over 7 bases. The junction had 12 bases not matched to a gene; V was cut back by 10 bases and J by 4 bases. The CDR3 consists of 14 residues. The V gene's germline CDR1 is MDHEN and CDR2 SYDVKM. The CDR3 reads CATARQGKVYGYTF. The CDR3 region has the DNA TGTGCCACCGCTCGACAGGGAAAGGTCTATGGCTACACCTTC.

V usage is TRBV5-1 and J usage is TRBJ1-4, with D maybe TRBD1 (6 bases). Per the germline V gene, CDR1 is SGHRS and CDR2 is YFSETQ. Trimming shortened V by 4 bases and J by 2 bases, and 12 bases separated the two germline ends. There are 15 residues in the CDR3. The CDR3 here is CASSPQGNTNEKLFF. In DNA form, the CDR3 reads TGCGCCAGCAGCCCACAGGGAAACACTAATGAAAAACTGTTTTTT.

This chain uses TRBV7-8 with TRBJ2-2; 12 bases agree with TRBD2. CDR1 SGHVS and CDR2 FQNEAQ come from the germline V gene. This CDR3 spans 17 amino acids. J was trimmed by 11 bases and V by 5 bases; bases with no gene match: 15. The CDR3 DNA follows: TGTGCCAGCAGCACAGGACTAGCGGGGTCAACTATTGGAGAGCTGTTTTTT. Translation gives CASSTGLAGSTIGELFF.